Sequencing of this TCR beta chain was carried out in a study of shared clonotypes between healthy human individuals. Study-level information: Three plates were used per donor for CD4 naive, three for CD4 memory, two for CD8 naive and one for CD8 memory.

The CDR3 spans 14 residues. The ends lost 3 bases at V and 8 bases at J; junction bases unmatched: 7. The germline CDR1 and CDR2 sequences are MDHEN and SYDVKM. The method was immunoSEQ multiplex PCR; TCRdb's version includes in-frame clones alone and lacks a portion of them. The sample contains around 640,000 clones, about 96% of which appear only once. The naive CD8 subset, CD45RO-negative cells positively selected for CCR7, excluded terminally differentiated effector memory CD45RA+ cells. The rearrangement uses TRBV28 and TRBJ1-2; 9 positions agree with TRBD1. This receptor was taken from a woman aged 25 to 45 in good health. Material: naive CD8+ T cells sorted from blood. The CDR3 nucleotides read TGTGCCAGCAGTTTGGGCGGGACAGGGATAGGCTACACCTTC. It translates to CASSLGGTGIGYTF.